This T cell receptor (beta chain) emerged from a study of T cell changes during pregnancy in multiple sclerosis. Clones were sequenced by immunoSEQ multiplex PCR, and TCRdb holds only the in-frame ones, with some missing. Here the sample spans 60,000 to 75,000 clones, 80% to 95% being singletons. The CDR3 covers 15 residues. Germline V gene lookup returns CDR1 LGHNA and CDR2 YNFKEQ. V lost 2 bases and J lost 5; bases outside the gene matches: 8. The chain has TRBV4-2 and TRBJ2-7; 8 positions match TRBD2. The TCR sequence derives from a female donor with multiple sclerosis, enrolled in a pregnancy study. Specimen: peripheral blood, collected in the second trimester of pregnancy. As DNA, the CDR3 is TGTGCCAGCAGCCAACCCGGGACTAGTCCCCACGAGCAGTACTTC. It codes for CASSQPGTSPHEQYF.